This is a list of T cell receptor beta chains from one sample in a study of cytomegalovirus exposure and HLA in healthy donors. The repertoire was sequenced with immunoSEQ multiplex PCR; TCRdb's copy has only in-frame clones and lacks some. The sample lists 100,000 to 150,000 clones, 81% occurring once. The specimen sequenced was PBMCs. These receptors came from a man aged 18 to 30 in good health and CMV-seronegative. CDR3s leave out the opening cysteine and the closing phenylalanine or tryptophan.

TRBV7-8,TRBJ2-7,ASSPIPRGFYEQY
TRBV6-1,-,ASQFSRTPPYEQY
TRBV19,TRBJ2-7,ASSLSPGESYEQY
TRBV9,TRBJ1-6,ASSVATSGGGPLH
TRBV5-6,TRBJ2-3,ASSPGLAGGRDTQY
TRBV9,TRBJ1-6,ASSVEQGNSPLH
TRBV4-1,TRBJ1-6,ASSLGQGAWNSPLH
TRBV19,TRBJ1-5,ASSARDSNQPQH
TRBV15,TRBJ1-6,ATSRERGKDSPLH
TRBV11-2,TRBJ2-2,ATGGGTNTGELF
TRBV19,TRBJ2-2,ASSMTSLAGVAGELF
TRBV9,TRBJ2-1,ASSVPIDNEQF
TRBV18,TRBJ2-1,ASSPLGRGNEQF
TRBV5-4,TRBJ2-5,ASSTRGVGETQY
TRBV4-1,TRBJ1-2,ASSQDRTGRPYGYT
TRBV4-2,TRBJ1-2,ASSQGTGRYT
TRBV12-2,TRBJ1-1,ASRLGTGTEAF
TRBV9,TRBJ2-2,ASSPRPGTGELF
TRBV7-3,TRBJ1-1,ASSLIPRGTGGTEAF
TRBV5-1,TRBJ1-1,ASSGGLGNTEAF
TRBV5-4,TRBJ2-3,ASSVKTGSDTQY
TRBV6-1,TRBJ2-7,ASSDIAGGLDEQY
TRBV5-1,TRBJ1-1,ASSPGQGVVLNTEAF
TRBV6-5,TRBJ2-7,ASNPIVAGTYEQY
TRBV27,TRBJ2-7,ASRYVGVAAVSYEQY
TRBV18,TRBJ2-7,ASSPLEYEQY
TRBV6-5,TRBJ2-1,ASSYYRGIDEQF
TRBV6-5,TRBJ1-1,ASSYSIDRKAF
TRBV7-9,TRBJ2-1,SSTRPSGRTAYEQF
TRBV4-2,TRBJ1-4,ASSQEAKALGEKLF
TRBV7-9,TRBJ1-3,ASSHTGSGNTIY
TRBV9,TRBJ2-1,ASSVDRGGYNEQF
TRBV9,TRBJ2-2,ASSVALAGGPGTGELF
TRBV5-1,TRBJ1-3,ASSLGGGGNTIY
TRBV2,TRBJ1-1,ASTRFPGQGNTEAF
TRBV5-8,TRBJ2-2,ASSSGTGANTGELF
TRBV7-2,TRBJ2-1,ASLLAVENEQF
TRBV11-2,TRBJ1-2,ASSSPGHLNYGYT
TRBV2,TRBJ1-1,ASSVWDRVVTEAF
TRBV18,TRBJ1-2,ASSPLGQGKTYGYT
TRBV7-9,TRBJ1-3,ASSASAGGAGNTIY
TRBV5-1,TRBJ2-3,ASSPRLAGGPDTQY